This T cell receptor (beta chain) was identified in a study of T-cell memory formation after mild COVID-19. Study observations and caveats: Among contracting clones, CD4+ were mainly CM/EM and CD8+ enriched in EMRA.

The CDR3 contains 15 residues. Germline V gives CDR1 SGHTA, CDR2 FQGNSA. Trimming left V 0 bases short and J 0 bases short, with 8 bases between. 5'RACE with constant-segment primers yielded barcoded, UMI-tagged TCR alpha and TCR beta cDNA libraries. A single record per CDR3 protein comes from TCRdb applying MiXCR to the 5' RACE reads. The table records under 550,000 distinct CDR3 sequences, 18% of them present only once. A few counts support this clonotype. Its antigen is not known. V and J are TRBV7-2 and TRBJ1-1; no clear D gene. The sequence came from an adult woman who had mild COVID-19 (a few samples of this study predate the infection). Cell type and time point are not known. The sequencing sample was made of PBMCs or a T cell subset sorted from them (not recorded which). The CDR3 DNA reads TGTGCCAGCAGCTTAGCGCTTCCGGTGAACACTGAAGCTTTCTTT. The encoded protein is CASSLALPVNTEAFF.